The rows below give T cell receptor beta chains drawn from one sample of a study of cytomegalovirus exposure and HLA in healthy donors. TCRdb keeps only in-frame clones here, not all; method: immunoSEQ multiplex PCR. The table includes about 150,000 clones, 60% to 75% detected once. Source material: PBMCs. All receptors come from a human donor in good health. CDR3s include the opening cysteine and the closing phenylalanine or tryptophan. D genes are given only for firm matches. Some rows mark clone size as missing; the rest say once, few, many or name a class of expanded clone.

V	J	D	size	CDR3	DNA
TRBV9	TRBJ2-2	.	.	CASSVGVDREAGELFF	TGTGCCAGCAGCGTAGGCGTCGACAGGGAGGCCGGGGAGCTGTTTTTT
TRBV4-3	TRBJ1-1	.	once	CASSQGGWARAFF	TGCGCCAGCAGCCAAGGGGGCTGGGCTCGGGCTTTCTTT
TRBV6-1	TRBJ1-5	.	.	CASRVVFNQPQHF	TGTGCCAGCCGGGTGGTGTTCAATCAGCCCCAGCATTTT
TRBV7-8	TRBJ2-1	.	once	CASSLGLSYNEQFF	TGTGCCAGCAGCTTGGGCCTCTCCTACAATGAGCAGTTCTTC
TRBV5-1	TRBJ2-6	.	.	CASSLGGSSGANVLTF	TGCGCCAGCAGCTTGGGCGGGTCCTCTGGGGCCAACGTCCTGACTTTC
TRBV28	TRBJ2-3	TRBD2	.	CASSYSRLAGTDTQYF	TGTGCCAGCAGTTACTCTCGGCTAGCGGGCACAGATACGCAGTATTTT
TRBV7-3	TRBJ1-5	TRBD1	.	CASSPTGGVGQPQHF	TGTGCCAGCAGCCCGACAGGGGGCGTTGGGCAGCCCCAGCATTTT
TRBV6-1	TRBJ2-5	TRBD1	.	CASSRDRGQETQYF	TGTGCCAGCAGCAGAGACAGGGGGCAAGAGACCCAGTACTTC
TRBV5-4	TRBJ2-6	TRBD1	.	CASSFLTGAPVSGANVLTF	TGTGCCAGCAGCTTCCTCACAGGGGCTCCAGTCTCTGGGGCCAACGTCCTGACTTTC
TRBV29-1	TRBJ2-5	.	few	CSVGVVKETQYF	TGCAGCGTTGGAGTAGTCAAAGAGACCCAGTACTTC
TRBV5-7	TRBJ2-5	.	.	CASSLVGTGVTQYF	TGTGCCAGCAGCTTGGTGGGAACGGGAGTGACCCAGTACTTC
TRBV19	TRBJ1-3	.	.	CASSMPLISGNTIYF	TGTGCCAGTAGTATGCCTCTAATCTCTGGAAACACCATATATTTT
TRBV9	TRBJ2-5	TRBD2	.	CASSAPGLAGVGLGAQYF	TGTGCCAGCAGCGCCCCGGGACTAGCGGGAGTGGGACTTGGGGCCCAGTACTTC
TRBV11-3	TRBJ2-3	TRBD1	.	CASSPLTPQGTDTQYF	TGTGCCAGCAGCCCCTTGACCCCACAGGGGACGGACACGCAGTATTTT
TRBV28	TRBJ2-1	.	.	CASSYIARLYNEQFF	TGTGCCAGCAGCTACATAGCGAGGCTTTACAATGAGCAGTTCTTC
TRBV18	TRBJ1-4	.	.	CASSVRGTGEKLFF	TGTGCCAGCTCCGTCAGGGGAACCGGAGAAAAACTGTTTTTT
TRBV27	TRBJ2-3	.	.	CASSYRQDTQYF	TGTGCCAGCAGTTACCGACAGGATACGCAGTATTTT
TRBV21-1	TRBJ1-1	.	few	CASSKGGQVNTEAFF	TGTGCCAGCAGCAAAGGGGGACAGGTGAACACTGAAGCTTTCTTT
TRBV6-1	TRBJ2-7	TRBD1	few	CASKRDRGVSEQYF	TGTGCCAGCAAAAGGGACAGGGGCGTTAGCGAGCAGTACTTC
TRBV7-2	TRBJ2-5	.	.	CASSAGGTQYF	TGTGCCAGCAGCGCCGGGGGGACCCAGTACTTC
TRBV11-3	TRBJ2-3	TRBD2	.	CASSPGLPFTDTQYF	TGTGCCAGCAGCCCGGGACTACCGTTCACAGATACGCAGTATTTT
TRBV5-4	TRBJ2-7	.	.	CASSLLGRGEQYF	TGTGCCAGCAGCTTGTTGGGTAGGGGCGAGCAGTACTTC
TRBV10-3	TRBJ2-2	.	.	CAISESSQGGTGELFF	TGTGCCATCAGTGAGTCGTCACAGGGGGGGACCGGGGAGCTGTTTTTT
TRBV18	TRBJ2-5	.	few	CASSPRMEGETQYF	TGTGCCAGCTCACCACGAATGGAGGGGGAGACCCAGTACTTC
TRBV5-4	TRBJ2-7	TRBD2	few	CASSYHSGSYEQYF	TGTGCCAGCAGCTACCATAGCGGGAGTTACGAGCAGTACTTC
TRBV7-3	TRBJ2-5	.	.	CASSLGLGGTQGTQYF	TGTGCCAGCAGCCTGGGCTTGGGGGGAACCCAAGGGACCCAGTACTTC
TRBV19	TRBJ2-7	TRBD1	.	CASNSGQDPEQYF	TGTGCCAGTAATTCGGGACAGGATCCCGAGCAGTACTTC
TRBV7-3	TRBJ2-2	.	few	CASSTTSTGELFF	TGTGCCAGCAGCACTACTAGCACCGGGGAGCTGTTTTTT
TRBV7-3	TRBJ2-1	.	.	CASSLSASSYNEQFF	TGTGCCAGCAGTCTCAGCGCGAGCTCCTACAATGAGCAGTTCTTC
TRBV5-1	TRBJ2-3	TRBD1	.	CASSLEQGQSDTQYF	TGCGCCAGCAGCTTGGAACAGGGGCAGTCAGATACGCAGTATTTT
TRBV4-1	TRBJ1-3	TRBD1	.	CASSHPDRASGGNTIYF	TGCGCCAGCAGCCACCCGGACAGGGCCAGTGGTGGAAACACCATATATTTT
TRBV28	TRBJ1-1	.	few	CASHATGTFEAFF	TGTGCCAGTCATGCGACAGGCACTTTTGAAGCTTTCTTT
TRBV18	TRBJ2-1	TRBD2	few	CASSPGLAGHNEQFF	TGTGCCAGCTCACCGGGGCTAGCGGGACACAATGAGCAGTTCTTC
TRBV7-6	TRBJ2-7	TRBD1	.	CASSAGDRAYEQYF	TGTGCCAGCAGCGCCGGGGACAGGGCCTACGAGCAGTACTTC
TRBV28	TRBJ1-3	.	.	CASSFQDTIYF	TGTGCCAGCAGTTTCCAGGACACCATATATTTT
TRBV10-3	TRBJ2-3	.	.	CATSWRSDTQYF	TGTGCCACCAGCTGGAGGTCAGATACGCAGTATTTT
TRBV15	TRBJ2-6	.	once	CATSNQAGANVLTF	TGTGCCACCAGCAACCAGGCTGGGGCCAACGTCCTGACTTTC
TRBV11-3	TRBJ2-3	.	.	CASSFSSLADTQYF	TGTGCCAGCAGCTTTTCTTCGCTAGCAGATACGCAGTATTTT
TRBV7-2	TRBJ1-3	.	.	CASSPQGYGNTIYF	TGTGCCAGCAGCCCGCAGGGTTATGGAAACACCATATATTTT
TRBV28	TRBJ2-7	TRBD2	.	CASTEGTSGAREQYF	TGTGCCAGCACTGAGGGGACTAGCGGGGCCCGCGAGCAGTACTTC
TRBV27	TRBJ2-1	TRBD1	.	CASSPLGQGTYNEQFF	TGTGCCAGCAGTCCCCTAGGACAGGGGACCTACAATGAGCAGTTCTTC
TRBV7-9	TRBJ2-1	.	.	CASSYPPPSYNEQFF	TGTGCCAGCAGCTACCCCCCTCCTAGCTACAATGAGCAGTTCTTC
TRBV9	TRBJ1-4	.	.	CASSVAGSLNEKLFF	TGTGCCAGCAGCGTAGCGGGGTCCCTAAATGAAAAACTGTTTTTT
TRBV6-6	TRBJ1-1	TRBD1	.	CASKPQGSNTEAFF	TGTGCCAGCAAACCACAGGGGTCGAACACTGAAGCTTTCTTT
TRBV7-2	TRBJ2-3	.	.	CASSLGDSTDTQYF	TGTGCCAGCAGCTTAGGAGACAGTACAGATACGCAGTATTTT
TRBV28	TRBJ2-7	.	.	CASILQGLPYEQYF	TGTGCCAGCATACTTCAGGGTCTCCCCTACGAGCAGTACTTC
TRBV2	TRBJ2-7	TRBD2	.	CASSDPRLAAYEQYF	TGTGCCAGCAGTGATCCCCGACTAGCGGCGTACGAGCAGTACTTC